The source of this T cell receptor (beta chain) is a study of T cells in pancreatic ductal adenocarcinoma. The V gene lost 6 bases and the J gene lost 4 bases, with 6 bases spanning the gap. This CDR3 contains 12 residues. Germline V gene sequence: CDR1 SGHTA, CDR2 FQGTGA. Selected pancreatic ductal adenocarcinoma patients had undergone surgery without neoadjuvant therapy. Assay used: immunoSEQ multiplex PCR; TCRdb lists only in-frame clones, some missing. Of 11,000 or so clones in the sample, just over 85% are singletons; the top ten hold roughly 18%. This rearrangement joins TRBV7-3 to TRBJ2-2; D gene uncertain. What was sequenced was PBMCs. The clonotype was recovered from a human donor with pancreatic ductal adenocarcinoma. CDR3 in amino acids: CASSVGTGELFF. The CDR3, as DNA: TGTGCCAGCAGTGTGGGCACCGGGGAGCTGTTTTTT.